This is a list of T cell receptor beta chains from one sample in a study of blood T cells in healthy people across ages. TCRdb independently ran MiXCR on the 5' RACE reads; one entry per CDR3 protein. The profile shows hundreds of thousands of distinct CDR3 sequences, less than 40% of them singletons. The sequencing sample was made of blood. These receptors came from a woman of 80 years or more in good health. Both conserved end residues are part of each CDR3. A D gene is named only where the DNA matches it firmly. Some rows have no size entry. The others give once, few or many, or a class for an expanded clone.

V: TRBV10-3; D: TRBD1; size: many; J: TRBJ1-2; CDR3: CATGGQANYGYTF; DNA: TGTGCCACCGGGGGACAGGCTAACTATGGCTACACCTTC
V: TRBV20-1; D: TRBD1; size: .; J: TRBJ1-1; CDR3: CSATATGWFTEAFF; DNA: TGCAGTGCTACGGCGACAGGGTGGTTTACTGAAGCTTTCTTT
V: TRBV7-2; D: TRBD1; size: .; J: TRBJ2-1; CDR3: CASSRDRGRDEQFF; DNA: TGTGCCAGCAGTCGGGACAGGGGACGGGATGAGCAGTTCTTC
V: TRBV10-3; D: TRBD2; size: many; J: TRBJ2-3; CDR3: CAISEVAGGMSTDTQYF; DNA: TGTGCCATCAGTGAAGTAGCGGGGGGAATGAGCACAGATACGCAGTATTTT
V: TRBV30; D: .; size: few; J: TRBJ1-2; CDR3: CAWSVLQGSYGYTF; DNA: TGTGCCTGGAGTGTACTCCAGGGGTCCTATGGCTACACCTTC
V: TRBV30; D: .; size: .; J: TRBJ1-2; CDR3: CALGAGYGYTF; DNA: TGTGCCTTGGGGGCGGGCTATGGCTACACCTTC
V: TRBV21-1; D: .; size: many; J: TRBJ2-1; CDR3: CASSKIAGDYNEQFF; DNA: TGTGCCAGCAGCAAAATAGCGGGGGATTACAATGAGCAGTTCTTC
V: TRBV20-1; D: TRBD1; size: few; J: TRBJ1-1; CDR3: CSAVDRVGTEAFF; DNA: TGCAGTGCTGTCGACAGGGTGGGGACTGAAGCTTTCTTT
V: TRBV29-1; D: .; size: few; J: TRBJ1-3; CDR3: CSARRGQSSGNTIYF; DNA: TGCAGCGCCCGGAGAGGGCAGAGCTCTGGAAACACCATATATTTT
V: TRBV5-1; D: TRBD1; size: .; J: TRBJ1-2; CDR3: CAGSYNRQGDYGYTF; DNA: TGCGCCGGCAGCTACAACCGACAGGGCGACTATGGCTACACCTTC
V: TRBV29-1; D: .; size: .; J: TRBJ1-1; CDR3: CSAEAGTNTEAFF; DNA: TGCAGCGCCGAAGCAGGAACGAACACTGAAGCTTTCTTT
V: TRBV10-3; D: TRBD1; size: many; J: TRBJ2-3; CDR3: CAISMDRGGTDTQYF; DNA: TGTGCCATCAGCATGGACAGGGGAGGCACAGATACGCAGTATTTT
V: TRBV20-1; D: .; size: many; J: TRBJ1-1; CDR3: CSARVSGLRNTEAFF; DNA: TGCAGTGCTAGAGTCTCAGGGCTTAGGAACACTGAAGCTTTCTTT
V: TRBV2; D: .; size: many; J: TRBJ2-7; CDR3: CASSEDGRGLADEQYF; DNA: TGTGCCAGCAGTGAAGATGGTCGGGGGTTGGCGGACGAGCAGTACTTC
V: TRBV5-1; D: .; size: many; J: TRBJ2-2; CDR3: CASSSIYRRVGTGELFF; DNA: TGCGCCAGCAGCTCCATCTATCGCAGGGTTGGAACCGGGGAGCTGTTTTTT
V: TRBV20-1; D: .; size: .; J: TRBJ2-4; CDR3: CSARSRQGISAKNIQYF; DNA: TGCAGTGCTAGATCGCGGCAGGGAATTTCAGCCAAAAACATTCAGTACTTC
V: TRBV4-1; D: TRBD1; size: .; J: TRBJ1-5; CDR3: CASSRIQGAGGNQPQHF; DNA: TGCGCCAGCAGCCGAATACAGGGGGCAGGGGGCAATCAGCCCCAGCATTTT
V: TRBV11-3; D: TRBD2; size: many; J: TRBJ2-7; CDR3: CASSPGGSSYEQYF; DNA: TGTGCCAGCAGCCCGGGGGGGAGCTCCTACGAGCAGTACTTC
V: TRBV12-3/TRBV12-4; D: .; size: .; J: TRBJ2-3; CDR3: CASSLDATGRSGDTQYF; DNA: TGTGCCAGCAGCTTAGACGCGACAGGGAGGAGCGGAGATACGCAGTATTTT
V: TRBV9; D: .; size: .; J: TRBJ2-2; CDR3: CASSADSGYTGELFF; DNA: TGTGCCAGCAGCGCGGACTCGGGGTACACCGGGGAGCTGTTTTTT
V: TRBV4-1; D: .; size: many; J: TRBJ1-3; CDR3: CASSQLGSGNTIYF; DNA: TGCGCCAGCAGCCAACTGGGCTCTGGAAACACCATATATTTT
V: TRBV2; D: TRBD1; size: few; J: TRBJ1-1; CDR3: CAGSYDRGTTEAFF; DNA: TGTGCCGGCAGTTACGACAGGGGGACCACTGAAGCTTTCTTT
V: TRBV6-1; D: .; size: many; J: TRBJ2-1; CDR3: CASRRQGLGEQFF; DNA: TGTGCCAGCAGAAGACAGGGACTAGGTGAGCAGTTCTTC
V: TRBV20-1; D: .; size: many; J: TRBJ2-7; CDR3: CSARDGLVGRQYF; DNA: TGCAGTGCTAGAGATGGGTTAGTGGGGCGGCAGTACTTC
V: TRBV27; D: TRBD1; size: many; J: TRBJ2-5; CDR3: CASSLQGAQIQYF; DNA: TGTGCCAGCAGTCTCCAGGGGGCGCAGATCCAGTACTTC
V: TRBV7-7; D: TRBD2; size: .; J: TRBJ2-2; CDR3: CVSTRLAGTTGELFF; DNA: TGTGTTAGCACCCGCCTAGCGGGAACCACCGGGGAGCTGTTTTTT
V: TRBV7-2; D: TRBD1; size: many; J: TRBJ2-7; CDR3: CASSLKTGGREQYF; DNA: TGTGCCAGCAGCTTAAAAACAGGGGGGCGGGAGCAGTACTTC
V: TRBV7-9; D: TRBD1; size: .; J: TRBJ1-1; CDR3: CASSPGTGGFEAFF; DNA: TGTGCCAGCAGCCCCGGGACAGGGGGATTTGAAGCTTTCTTT
V: TRBV5-6; D: TRBD1; size: .; J: TRBJ2-1; CDR3: CASSRDRNSYNEQFF; DNA: TGTGCCAGCAGTCGGGACAGGAACTCCTACAATGAGCAGTTCTTC
V: TRBV18; D: .; size: few; J: TRBJ2-3; CDR3: CASSPVSTDTQYF; DNA: TGTGCCAGCTCACCAGTCAGCACAGATACGCAGTATTTT
V: TRBV6-5; D: TRBD1; size: once; J: TRBJ1-2; CDR3: CASRGGTGANYGYTF; DNA: TGTGCCAGCAGGGGTGGGACAGGGGCCAACTATGGCTACACCTTC
V: TRBV3-1; D: TRBD1; size: .; J: TRBJ2-7; CDR3: CASSQARDRGVNEQYF; DNA: TGTGCCAGCAGCCAAGCCCGGGACAGGGGTGTCAACGAGCAGTACTTC
V: TRBV5-6; D: .; size: .; J: TRBJ1-6; CDR3: CTSSPGDYNSPLHF; DNA: TGTACCAGCAGCCCAGGGGACTATAATTCACCCCTCCACTTT
V: TRBV7-2; D: .; size: .; J: TRBJ1-1; CDR3: CASGLSVGSTEAFF; DNA: TGTGCCAGCGGCTTAAGTGTGGGGAGCACTGAAGCTTTCTTT
V: TRBV5-1; D: .; size: .; J: TRBJ1-1; CDR3: CASSPRDPNTEAFF; DNA: TGCGCCAGCAGCCCGCGGGACCCGAACACTGAAGCTTTCTTT
V: TRBV12-3/TRBV12-4; D: .; size: many; J: TRBJ1-2; CDR3: CASRRNYGYTF; DNA: TGTGCCAGCAGAAGGAACTATGGCTACACCTTC
V: TRBV7-8; D: .; size: .; J: TRBJ1-3; CDR3: CASSPSRASSGNTIYF; DNA: TGTGCCAGCAGCCCCTCAAGAGCGAGCTCTGGAAACACCATATATTTT
V: TRBV11-2; D: TRBD1; size: .; J: TRBJ2-5; CDR3: CASSLVTGGGKTQYF; DNA: TGTGCCAGCAGCTTAGTCACAGGGGGCGGGAAGACCCAGTACTTC
V: TRBV5-4; D: .; size: many; J: TRBJ2-1; CDR3: CASSTPQGNEQFF; DNA: TGTGCCAGCAGCACCCCTCAGGGGAATGAGCAGTTCTTC
V: TRBV3-1; D: TRBD1; size: .; J: TRBJ2-1; CDR3: CASSGEDRIFGNEQFF; DNA: TGTGCCAGCAGCGGCGAGGACAGGATCTTTGGTAATGAGCAGTTCTTC
V: TRBV10-3; D: .; size: many; J: TRBJ2-3; CDR3: CAISDGGSTQYF; DNA: TGTGCCATCAGTGATGGGGGTTCTACGCAGTATTTT
V: TRBV5-1; D: TRBD1; size: many; J: TRBJ1-2; CDR3: CASSVGQEWNGYTF; DNA: TGCGCCAGCAGCGTCGGACAGGAATGGAATGGCTACACCTTC
V: TRBV10-2; D: TRBD1; size: .; J: TRBJ2-1; CDR3: CASKEDRKSNEQFF; DNA: TGCGCCAGCAAGGAGGACAGGAAGAGCAATGAGCAGTTCTTC
V: TRBV5-1; D: TRBD2; size: .; J: TRBJ2-1; CDR3: CASSLIAGGPEYNEQFF; DNA: TGCGCCAGCAGCTTGATAGCGGGGGGGCCGGAGTACAATGAGCAGTTCTTC
V: TRBV7-2; D: TRBD2; size: few; J: TRBJ2-5; CDR3: CASSVGLAGDGETQYF; DNA: TGTGCCAGCAGCGTCGGACTAGCGGGGGATGGGGAGACCCAGTACTTC
V: TRBV20-1; D: TRBD1; size: many; J: TRBJ1-2; CDR3: CSAPPGQGGYTF; DNA: TGCAGTGCTCCTCCGGGACAGGGGGGCTACACCTTC
V: TRBV14; D: .; size: .; J: TRBJ1-1; CDR3: CASSPRDGEAFF; DNA: TGTGCCAGCAGCCCTAGGGACGGTGAAGCTTTCTTT